The rows below give T cell receptor beta chains drawn from one sample of a study of shared clonotypes between healthy human individuals. Assay used: immunoSEQ multiplex PCR; TCRdb lists only in-frame clones, some missing. The table has 2 million to 2.5 million clones, approximately 96% seen once. The sample was naive CD4+ T cells sorted from blood. These receptors were obtained from a young man in good health. Both conserved end residues are part of each CDR3. The D gene is left open where the match is weak. Rows may omit the clone size; those that give it use once, few, many or a size class.

>TRBV2|.|.|TRBJ2-7
CASRKGRELTYEQYF
TGTGCCAGCAGAAAGGGGCGGGAATTAACCTACGAGCAGTACTTC
>TRBV4-3|TRBD2|once|TRBJ2-3
CASSRIAGGPGDTQYF
TGCGCCAGCAGCCGGATAGCGGGAGGGCCGGGAGATACGCAGTATTTT
>TRBV5-6|TRBD1|once|TRBJ1-2
CASSKGQGGAYGYTF
TGTGCCAGCAGCAAGGGACAGGGTGGGGCTTATGGCTACACCTTC
>TRBV7-2|.|.|TRBJ2-7
CASRFRSGAGYEQYF
TGTGCCAGCAGATTTAGGTCGGGGGCTGGCTACGAGCAGTACTTC
>TRBV9|.|.|TRBJ1-6
CASSVGGNNSPLHF
TGTGCCAGCAGCGTAGGGGGGAATAATTCACCCCTCCACTTT
>TRBV28|.|.|TRBJ2-3
CASSLVARGTTDTQYF
TGTGCCAGCAGTTTAGTGGCTAGGGGGACCACAGATACGCAGTATTTT
>TRBV28|TRBD1|once|TRBJ2-1
CASSDRDNEQFF
TGTGCCAGCAGTGACAGGGACAATGAGCAGTTCTTC
>TRBV5-1|.|once|TRBJ2-1
CASSLAGGGSYNEQFF
TGCGCCAGCAGCTTGGCAGGAGGGGGCTCCTACAATGAGCAGTTCTTC
>TRBV10-3|.|once|TRBJ2-1
CAIRARADNEQFF
TGTGCCATCAGAGCCCGGGCCGACAATGAGCAGTTCTTC
>TRBV19|.|.|TRBJ2-3
CASGPGPDTQYF
TGTGCCAGTGGACCAGGGCCAGATACGCAGTATTTT
>TRBV18|TRBD2|.|TRBJ2-1
CASSLTGTSGNNEQFF
TGTGCCAGCTCGCTAACCGGGACTAGCGGGAACAATGAGCAGTTCTTC
>TRBV9|TRBD2|.|TRBJ2-1
CASTSVRLAGLHEQFF
TGTGCCAGCACGTCGGTAAGACTAGCGGGGCTCCATGAGCAGTTCTTC
>TRBV11-2|.|.|TRBJ2-5
CASSPSLETQYF
TGTGCCAGCAGCCCCAGTCTGGAGACCCAGTACTTC
>TRBV15|.|.|TRBJ1-1
CATSSRTELNTEAFF
TGTGCCACCAGCAGTAGGACAGAATTGAACACTGAAGCTTTCTTT
>TRBV6-1|.|.|TRBJ2-7
CASSEQERISYEQYF
TGTGCCAGCAGTGAACAGGAAAGGATCTCCTACGAGCAGTACTTC
>TRBV5-4|TRBD1|.|TRBJ1-1
CASSFTGGYTEAFF
TGTGCCAGCAGCTTTACAGGGGGCTACACTGAAGCTTTCTTT
>TRBV19|.|.|TRBJ1-2
CASSGGTSYGYTF
TGTGCCAGTAGCGGAGGGACCAGCTATGGCTACACCTTC
>TRBV6-1|TRBD2|once|TRBJ2-7
CASTTGGRPEQYF
TGTGCCAGCACGACGGGAGGACGCCCCGAGCAGTACTTC
>TRBV9|.|once|TRBJ1-6
CASSVGVSSQSGSPLHF
TGTGCCAGCAGCGTAGGTGTCAGTTCACAGTCCGGTTCACCCCTCCACTTT
>TRBV6-6|.|.|TRBJ2-7
CASSYLGGTVSYEQYF
TGTGCCAGCAGTTACTTGGGGGGGACAGTCTCCTACGAGCAGTACTTC
>TRBV21-1|.|.|TRBJ1-6
CARRDGILHF
TGTGCCCGAAGGGATGGGATCCTCCACTTT
>TRBV5-1|TRBD2|.|TRBJ2-3
CASSLGRGVTDTQYF
TGCGCCAGCAGCTTGGGGCGGGGGGTCACAGATACGCAGTATTTT
>TRBV7-2|.|.|TRBJ1-2
CASSLRVAGYTF
TGTGCCAGCAGCTTGAGGGTGGCTGGCTACACCTTC
>TRBV6-1|.|.|TRBJ1-6
CASSEPPGNNSPLHF
TGTGCCAGCAGTGAGCCCCCGGGTAATAATTCACCCCTCCACTTT
>TRBV28|.|.|TRBJ1-2
CASYSGTAAHGYTF
TGTGCCAGCTACTCCGGGACGGCGGCCCATGGCTACACCTTC
>TRBV7-9|TRBD1|.|TRBJ2-7
CASSLGGTGFKGRFEQYF
TGTGCCAGCAGCTTAGGAGGGACAGGTTTCAAGGGGCGGTTCGAGCAGTACTTC
>TRBV5-6|TRBD1|.|TRBJ1-6
CASSPDRGAYNSPLHF
TGTGCCAGCAGCCCCGACAGGGGAGCCTATAATTCACCCCTCCACTTT
>TRBV2|.|.|TRBJ2-5
CASSGDLLYQETQYF
TGTGCCAGCAGCGGGGACCTCCTGTACCAAGAGACCCAGTACTTC
>TRBV5-1|.|.|TRBJ2-1
CASSETGLPYNEQFF
TGCGCCAGCAGCGAGACCGGGCTCCCCTACAATGAGCAGTTCTTC
>TRBV15|.|.|TRBJ1-2
CATSREDRGYTF
TGTGCCACCAGCAGGGAGGATCGGGGCTACACCTTC
>TRBV30|.|once|TRBJ2-7
CAWSRRGTYEQYF
TGTGCCTGGAGTCGAAGGGGGACCTACGAGCAGTACTTC
>TRBV25-1|.|.|TRBJ2-1
CASSERNEQFF
TGTGCCAGCAGTGAAAGGAATGAGCAGTTCTTC
>TRBV9|TRBD2|.|TRBJ2-7
CASSSGLADLYEQYF
TGTGCCAGCAGCTCCGGACTAGCGGACCTCTACGAGCAGTACTTC
>TRBV5-8|.|once|TRBJ1-5
CASLGQINQPQHF
TGTGCCAGCTTAGGACAGATCAATCAGCCCCAGCATTTT
>TRBV2|TRBD1|.|TRBJ1-1
CASRGDSKNTEAFF
TGTGCCAGCAGGGGGGACAGTAAAAACACTGAAGCTTTCTTT
>TRBV18|.|.|TRBJ2-7
CASSRTPGDSYEQYF
TGTGCCAGCTCACGCACCCCGGGGGACAGCTACGAGCAGTACTTC
>TRBV19|.|.|TRBJ2-7
CASKGRAGSYEQYF
TGTGCCAGTAAGGGTAGGGCCGGCTCCTACGAGCAGTACTTC
>TRBV7-9|.|.|TRBJ1-4
CASSFRSGNEKLFF
TGTGCCAGCAGCTTCAGGTCGGGTAATGAAAAACTGTTTTTT
>TRBV28|TRBD1|.|TRBJ1-4
CASSQPGQGRREKLFF
TGTGCCAGCAGTCAGCCGGGACAGGGACGTCGAGAAAAACTGTTTTTT
>TRBV6-5|.|.|TRBJ1-2
CASSTSGYGYTF
.
>TRBV19|.|.|TRBJ2-5
CASSTERGTGTQYF
TGTGCCAGTAGTACCGAAAGAGGGACCGGGACCCAGTACTTC
>TRBV10-1|TRBD1|.|TRBJ2-3
CASSRDRVTDTQYF
TGCGCCAGCAGTCGGGACAGGGTCACAGATACGCAGTATTTT
>TRBV7-9|.|.|TRBJ1-2
CASSMEDPGRYGYTF
TGTGCCAGCAGCATGGAAGACCCGGGGCGCTATGGCTACACCTTC
>TRBV10-3|TRBD2|.|TRBJ2-2
CASGLADTGELFF
TGTGCCTCGGGACTAGCGGACACCGGGGAGCTGTTTTTT
>TRBV18|.|.|TRBJ2-2
CASSPSGLDTGELFF
TGTGCCAGCTCACCATCAGGGTTGGACACCGGGGAGCTGTTTTTT
>TRBV29-1|.|.|TRBJ1-2
CSVDLTSNYGYTF
TGCAGCGTTGATCTGACATCGAACTATGGCTACACCTTC
>TRBV28|TRBD2|.|TRBJ2-5
CASSHPGLAGKETQYF
TGTGCCAGCAGTCACCCGGGACTAGCGGGGAAAGAGACCCAGTACTTC
>TRBV7-2|TRBD2|.|TRBJ2-5
CASSPPLGLAVQETQYF
TGTGCCAGCAGCCCCCCATTGGGACTAGCGGTTCAAGAGACCCAGTACTTC
>TRBV6-1|TRBD1|few|TRBJ2-7
CASTMDRAYSYEQYF
TGTGCCAGCACTATGGACAGGGCTTACTCCTACGAGCAGTACTTC
>TRBV6-4|.|.|TRBJ1-3
CASSESKYSGNTIYF
TGTGCCAGCAGTGAGTCTAAATACTCTGGAAACACCATATATTTT